Listed here are 17 T cell receptor beta chains from one sample, sequenced in a study of OX40 agonist ivuxolimab in advanced cancers. The method was immunoSEQ multiplex PCR; TCRdb's version includes in-frame clones alone and lacks a portion of them. The sample lists about 46,000 clones; 80% to 90% were seen once. The source was CD4+ or CD8+ T cells sorted from blood, collected in a trial of the OX40 agonist ivuxolimab. Every receptor here comes from an adult with an advanced solid tumor such as melanoma, head and neck, liver or kidney cancer.

J is TRBJ2-2 and V is TRBV27; TRBD2 agrees at 12 bases. V lost 5 bases to trimming and J lost 4 bases; unmatched junction nucleotides: 8. The V gene's germline CDR1 is MNHEY and CDR2 SMNVEV (reference sequence). CDR3 size: 17 residues. The CDR3 DNA follows: TGTGCCAGCAGTGCCCTAGCGGGGGGGCCGGCCACCGGGGAGCTGTTTTTT. This encodes CASSALAGGPATGELFF.

The V call is TRBV5-6, the J call TRBJ1-3; D is possibly TRBD1 (6 bases). Deletions cut 2 bases from V and 4 bases from J, with 16 bases between. The CDR3 covers 16 residues. CDR1 and CDR2 (germline): SGHDT, YYEEEE. The DNA of the CDR3 is TGTGCCAGCAGCTTAAATCGGGACAATCTAGGAAACACCATATATTTT. This translates into CASSLNRDNLGNTIYF.

The CDR3 sequence: CASSLTEAKNIQYF. CDR3 DNA: TGTGCCAGCAGCTTGACAGAAGCCAAAAACATTCAGTACTTC. The V and J genes are TRBV7-8 and TRBJ2-4; possibly TRBD1 for D (5 bases). Per the germline V gene, CDR1 is SGHVS and CDR2 is FQNEAQ. This CDR3 spans 14 amino acids. Trimming removed 3 bases from V and 0 bases from J, with 6 bases in between.

V is TRBV29-1 and J is TRBJ1-2, with unresolved D. In germline, CDR1 is SQVTM, CDR2 ANQGSEA. V shed 3 bases and J shed 8 bases, with 16 bases lying between them. The CDR3 sequence is 13 residues long. The CDR3 here is CSVDGNGPLGYTF. CDR3 DNA sequence: TGCAGCGTTGATGGAAATGGGCCGCTAGGCTACACCTTC.

The DNA of the CDR3 is TGTGCCAGCAGCGTAGACGAGGGGTACGAGCAGTACTTC. The encoded protein is CASSVDEGYEQYF. The genes are TRBV9 and TRBJ2-7; the D gene could be TRBD1 or TRBD2 (5 bases each). Trimming stripped 0 bases from V and 4 bases from J, with 8 bases between. Germline V CDR1 and CDR2: SGDLS, YYNGEE. The CDR3 has 13 residues.

A few counts support this clone. This chain links TRBV7-2 with TRBJ2-7; D unresolved. The V end lost 9 bases, the J end lost 1 base, and 16 bases lay between the germline ends. This CDR3 is 14 amino acids long. Germline CDR1 and CDR2: SGHTA and FQGNSA. CDR3 sequence: CASGPRVKSYEQYF. Written as DNA, the CDR3 is TGTGCCAGTGGCCCCCGGGTGAAATCCTACGAGCAGTACTTC.

CDR3 protein: CSVDSGGWQETQYF. CDR3 DNA: TGCAGCGTTGACTCTGGCGGGTGGCAAGAGACCCAGTACTTC. The V call is TRBV29-1, the J call TRBJ2-5; tentative D call: TRBD2 (5 bases). V lost 3 bases, J lost 2 bases, and 13 bases lay in between. The CDR3 spans 14 residues. In germline, CDR1 is SQVTM, CDR2 ANQGSEA.

V is TRBV11-3 and J is TRBJ1-2, with D maybe TRBD1 (5 bases). Germline loops: CDR1 SGHNT, CDR2 YENEEA. CDR3 length equals 15 residues. Trimming removed 1 base at V and 4 bases at J, with 13 bases between. The CDR3 protein is CASSLVQGASYGYTF. The DNA for the CDR3 is TGTGCCAGCAGCTTAGTCCAGGGCGCGAGCTATGGCTACACCTTC.

The genes are TRBV9 and TRBJ1-1; maybe TRBD1 (5 bases). Trimming pared 7 bases from V and 0 bases from J, leaving 16 bases between. CDR3 size: 15 residues. Germline CDR1 reads SGDLS; CDR2 reads YYNGEE. The CDR3 bases are TGTGCCAGCGGCGGGGGATTGGACATGAACACTGAAGCTTTCTTT. Protein sequence: CASGGGLDMNTEAFF.

This sequence joins TRBV19 and TRBJ2-1; 8 nucleotides line up with TRBD1. This CDR3 is built from 12 residues. Trimming removed 5 bases from V and 6 bases from J; junction bases left unmatched: 0. The germline V gene has CDR1 LNHDA and CDR2 SQIVND (reference sequence). CDR3 bases: TGTGCCAGTAGTGGACAGGGCAATGAGCAGTTCTTC. It is translated as CASSGQGNEQFF.

This rearrangement joins TRBV10-3 to TRBJ2-3; 7 nucleotides match TRBD2. The CDR3 spans 17 residues. Losses at the gene ends were 6 bases for V and 6 bases for J; bases not matched to a gene: 18. Germline V gene lookup returns CDR1 ENHRY and CDR2 SYGVKD. As DNA, the CDR3 is TGTGCCATCAGCTTTTTTCTGACTAGCCAAAGTCACGATACGCAGTATTTT. Translating gives CAISFFLTSQSHDTQYF.

The V call is TRBV11-2, the J call TRBJ1-1, with a weak D call TRBD1 (6 bases). The CDR3 is 15 residues long. The germline CDR1 and CDR2 sequences are SGHAT and FQNNGV. V lost 5 bases, J lost 4 bases, and 17 bases lay in between. CDR3 coding DNA: TGTGCCAGCAGCCGCCTCGTGATGGGGGCCACTGAAGCTTTCTTT. This encodes CASSRLVMGATEAFF.

The chain joins TRBV13 to TRBJ2-3, with D maybe TRBD2 (6 bases). CDR3 length equals 19 residues. V lost 0 bases to trimming and J lost 3 bases, with 22 bases between them. The germline CDR1 and CDR2 sequences are PRHDT and FYEKMQ (reference sequence). Written as DNA, the CDR3 is TGTGCCAGCAGCTTAGGCGGAGATCGGGGGTCTTTATGGACAGATACGCAGTATTTT. This encodes CASSLGGDRGSLWTDTQYF.

The gene calls are TRBV7-7 and TRBJ2-1, with TRBD2 matching 9 bases. Unmatched junction bases numbered 5, after V lost 0 bases and J lost 8 bases. Looked up from germline, CDR1 is SSHAT and CDR2 is FNYEAQ (reference sequence). The CDR3 has 15 residues. CDR3 sequence: CASSLASGGGDEQFF. Here the CDR3 DNA reads TGTGCCAGCAGCTTAGCTAGCGGGGGCGGGGATGAGCAGTTCTTC.

The chain has TRBV15 and TRBJ1-5; D perhaps matches TRBD1 (5 bases). The CDR3 sequence is 17 residues long. V gave up 0 bases and J gave up 2 bases, with 14 bases separating them. From germline, CDR1 is LNHNV and CDR2 YYDKDF (reference sequence). This CDR3 is CATSRDASWGGNQPQHF. The CDR3 DNA is TGTGCCACCAGCAGAGATGCCAGTTGGGGCGGCAATCAGCCCCAGCATTTT.

The J gene is TRBJ2-3, the V gene TRBV4-3, with a weak D call TRBD1 (5 bases). Germline CDR1 and CDR2: LGHNA and YSLEER. V was pared by 0 bases and J by 5 bases, with 9 bases between. The CDR3 is made up of 14 amino acids. CDR3 in DNA: TGCGCCAGCAGCCAAGAATCAGGACAAGATACGCAGTATTTT. Amino acids: CASSQESGQDTQYF.

This chain joins TRBV6-6 and TRBJ2-7; 7 bases line up with TRBD2. CDR1 MNHNY and CDR2 SVGAGI come from the germline V gene (reference sequence). The CDR3 extends over 14 amino acids. The trim removed 2 bases at V and 5 bases at J, leaving 6 bases unmatched. The CDR3 protein is CASSYQSGADEQYF. CDR3 bases: TGTGCCAGCAGTTACCAGAGCGGGGCTGACGAGCAGTACTTC.